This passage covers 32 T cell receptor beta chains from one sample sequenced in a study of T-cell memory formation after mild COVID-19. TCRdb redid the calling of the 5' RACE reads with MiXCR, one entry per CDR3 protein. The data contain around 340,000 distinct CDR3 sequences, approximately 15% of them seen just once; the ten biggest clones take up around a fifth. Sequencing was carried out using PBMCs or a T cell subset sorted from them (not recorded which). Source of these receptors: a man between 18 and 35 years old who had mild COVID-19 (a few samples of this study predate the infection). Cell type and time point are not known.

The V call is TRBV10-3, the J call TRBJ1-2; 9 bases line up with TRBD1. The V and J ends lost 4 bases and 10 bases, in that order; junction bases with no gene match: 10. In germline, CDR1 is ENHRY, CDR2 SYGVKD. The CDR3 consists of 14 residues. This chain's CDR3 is CAISVGQGNRDYTF. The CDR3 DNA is TGTGCCATCAGTGTGGGACAGGGTAATCGTGACTACACCTTC.

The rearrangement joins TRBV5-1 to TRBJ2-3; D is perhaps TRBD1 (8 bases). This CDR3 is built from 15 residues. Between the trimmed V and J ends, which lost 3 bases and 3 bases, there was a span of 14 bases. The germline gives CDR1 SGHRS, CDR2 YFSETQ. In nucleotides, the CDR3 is TGCGCCAGCAGCTCTTACAGGGGGGGAACAGATACGCAGTATTTT. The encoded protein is CASSSYRGGTDTQYF.

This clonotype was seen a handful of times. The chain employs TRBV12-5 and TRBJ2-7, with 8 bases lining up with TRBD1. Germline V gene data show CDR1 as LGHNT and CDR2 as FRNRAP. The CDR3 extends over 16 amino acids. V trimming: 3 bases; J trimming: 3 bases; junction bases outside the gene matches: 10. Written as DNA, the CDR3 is TGTGCTAGTGGTTTCAGGGGGCCCCGTGCCCGCTACGAGCAGTACGTC. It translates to CASGFRGPRARYEQYV.

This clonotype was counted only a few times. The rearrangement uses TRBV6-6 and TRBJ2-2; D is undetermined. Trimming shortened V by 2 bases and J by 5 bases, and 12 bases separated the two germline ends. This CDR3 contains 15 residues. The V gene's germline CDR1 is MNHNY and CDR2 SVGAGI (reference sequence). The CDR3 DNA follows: TGTGCCAGCAGTTACGCCAGTAGGGCTACCGGGGAGCTGTTTTTT. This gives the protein CASSYASRATGELFF.

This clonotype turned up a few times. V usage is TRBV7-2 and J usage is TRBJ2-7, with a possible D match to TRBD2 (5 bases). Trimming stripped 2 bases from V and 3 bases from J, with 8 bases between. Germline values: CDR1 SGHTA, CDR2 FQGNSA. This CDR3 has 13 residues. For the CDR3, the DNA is TGTGCCAGCAGCTTATCCCGGGGCTACGAGCAGTACTTC. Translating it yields CASSLSRGYEQYF.

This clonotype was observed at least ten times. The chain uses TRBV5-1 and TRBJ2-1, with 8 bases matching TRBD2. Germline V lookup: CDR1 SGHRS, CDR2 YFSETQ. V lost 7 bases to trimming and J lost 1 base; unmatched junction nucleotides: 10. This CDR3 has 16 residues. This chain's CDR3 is CASSGRGGPSYNEQFF. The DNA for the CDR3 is TGCGCCAGCTCGGGACGGGGGGGGCCTTCCTACAATGAGCAGTTCTTC.

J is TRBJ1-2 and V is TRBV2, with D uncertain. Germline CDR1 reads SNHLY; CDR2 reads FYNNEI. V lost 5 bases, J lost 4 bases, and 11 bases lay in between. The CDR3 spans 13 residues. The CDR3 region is CASSPTTPYGYTF. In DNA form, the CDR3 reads TGTGCCAGCAGTCCCACGACACCCTATGGCTACACCTTC.

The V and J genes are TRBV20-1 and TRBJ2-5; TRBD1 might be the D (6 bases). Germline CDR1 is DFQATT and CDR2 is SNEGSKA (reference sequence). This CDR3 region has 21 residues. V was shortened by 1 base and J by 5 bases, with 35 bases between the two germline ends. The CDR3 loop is CSARVPETGYPSRWELETQYF. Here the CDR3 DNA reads TGCAGTGCTAGAGTCCCAGAAACAGGGTACCCCTCTCGTTGGGAGTTGGAGACCCAGTACTTC.

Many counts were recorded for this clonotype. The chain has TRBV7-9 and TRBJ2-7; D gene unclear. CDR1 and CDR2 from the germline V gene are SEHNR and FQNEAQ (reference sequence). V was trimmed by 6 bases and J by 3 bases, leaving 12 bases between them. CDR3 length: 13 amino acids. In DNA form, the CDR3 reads TGTGCCAGCAGTCTCGGCGATTTCTACGAGCAGTACGTC. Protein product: CASSLGDFYEQYV.

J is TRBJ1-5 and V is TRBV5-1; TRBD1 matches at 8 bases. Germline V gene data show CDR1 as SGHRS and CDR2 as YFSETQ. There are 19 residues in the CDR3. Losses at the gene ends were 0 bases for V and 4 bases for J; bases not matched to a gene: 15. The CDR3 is CASSLAPGQDKGQNQPQHF. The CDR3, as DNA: TGCGCCAGCAGCTTGGCCCCGGGACAGGACAAAGGTCAGAATCAGCCCCAGCATTTT.

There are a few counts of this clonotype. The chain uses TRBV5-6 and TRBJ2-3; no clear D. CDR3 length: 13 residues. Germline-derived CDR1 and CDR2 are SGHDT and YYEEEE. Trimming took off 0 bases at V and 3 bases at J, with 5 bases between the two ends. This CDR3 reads CASSLAKTDTQYF. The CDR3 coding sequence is TGTGCCAGCAGCTTGGCCAAGACAGATACGCAGTATTTT.

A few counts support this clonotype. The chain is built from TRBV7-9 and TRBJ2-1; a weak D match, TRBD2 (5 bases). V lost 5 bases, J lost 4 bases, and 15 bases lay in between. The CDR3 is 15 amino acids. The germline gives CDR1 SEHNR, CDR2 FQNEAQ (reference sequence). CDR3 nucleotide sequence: TGTGCCAGCAGCCCGGACCCTAGGAGGTACAATGAGCAGTTCTTC. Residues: CASSPDPRRYNEQFF.

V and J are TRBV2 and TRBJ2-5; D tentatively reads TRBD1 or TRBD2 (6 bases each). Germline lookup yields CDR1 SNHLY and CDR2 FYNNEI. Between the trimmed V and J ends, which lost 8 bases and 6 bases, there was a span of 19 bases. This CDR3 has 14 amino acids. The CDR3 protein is CASGGGLQSKTQYF. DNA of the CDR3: TGTGCCAGCGGAGGGGGGCTACAGTCAAAGACCCAGTACTTC.

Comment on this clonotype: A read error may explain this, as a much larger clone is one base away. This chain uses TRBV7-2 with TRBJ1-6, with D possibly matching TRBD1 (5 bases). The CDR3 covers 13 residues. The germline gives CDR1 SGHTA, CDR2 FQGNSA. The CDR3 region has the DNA TGTGCCGGCAGCCGTAGGGGTAATTCACCCCTCCACTTT. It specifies CAGSRRGNSPLHF.

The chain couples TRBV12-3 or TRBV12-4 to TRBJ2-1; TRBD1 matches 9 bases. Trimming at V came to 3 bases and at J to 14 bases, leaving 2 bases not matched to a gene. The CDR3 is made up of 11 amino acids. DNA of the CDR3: TGTGCCAGCAGTTTGGGACAGGGCAAGTTCTTC. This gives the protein CASSLGQGKFF.

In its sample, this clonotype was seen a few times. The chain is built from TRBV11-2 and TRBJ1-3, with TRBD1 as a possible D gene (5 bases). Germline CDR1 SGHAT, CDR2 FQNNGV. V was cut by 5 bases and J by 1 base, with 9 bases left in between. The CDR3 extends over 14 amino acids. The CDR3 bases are TGTGCCAGCAGCCTGACAGATTCTGGAAACACCATATATTTT. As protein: CASSLTDSGNTIYF.

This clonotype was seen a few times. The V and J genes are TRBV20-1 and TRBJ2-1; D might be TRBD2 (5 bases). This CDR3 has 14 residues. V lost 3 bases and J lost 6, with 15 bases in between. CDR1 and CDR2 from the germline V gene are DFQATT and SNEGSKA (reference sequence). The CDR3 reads CSASPPRLRNEQFF. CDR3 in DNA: TGCAGTGCTAGCCCCCCTAGACTACGCAATGAGCAGTTCTTC.

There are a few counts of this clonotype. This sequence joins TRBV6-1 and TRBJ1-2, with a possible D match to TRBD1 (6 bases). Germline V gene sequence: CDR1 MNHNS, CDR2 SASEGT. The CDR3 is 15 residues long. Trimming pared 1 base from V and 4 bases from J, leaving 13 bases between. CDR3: CASSEVRGPGYGYTF. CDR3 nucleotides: TGTGCCAGCAGTGAAGTGCGGGGGCCAGGCTATGGCTACACCTTC.

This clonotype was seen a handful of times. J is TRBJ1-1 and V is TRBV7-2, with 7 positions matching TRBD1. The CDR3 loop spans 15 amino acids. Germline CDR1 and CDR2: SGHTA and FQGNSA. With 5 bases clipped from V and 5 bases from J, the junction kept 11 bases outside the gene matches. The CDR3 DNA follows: TGTGCCAGCAGCCCCCTGACAGGGCTTGGGACTGAAGCTTTCTTT. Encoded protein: CASSPLTGLGTEAFF.

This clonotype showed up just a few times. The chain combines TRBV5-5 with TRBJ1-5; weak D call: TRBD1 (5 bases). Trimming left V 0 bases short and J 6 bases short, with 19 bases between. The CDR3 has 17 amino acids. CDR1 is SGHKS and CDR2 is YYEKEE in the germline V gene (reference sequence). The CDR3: CASSLADSGFLSQPQHF. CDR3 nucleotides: TGTGCCAGCAGCTTGGCGGACTCAGGGTTCCTTAGTCAGCCCCAGCATTTT.

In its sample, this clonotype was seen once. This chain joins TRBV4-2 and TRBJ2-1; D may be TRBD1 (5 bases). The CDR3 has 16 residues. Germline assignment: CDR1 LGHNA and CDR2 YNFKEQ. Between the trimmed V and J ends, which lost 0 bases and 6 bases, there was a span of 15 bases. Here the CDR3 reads CASSQDSGFVSNEQFF. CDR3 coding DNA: TGTGCCAGCAGCCAAGATTCAGGGTTCGTTTCCAATGAGCAGTTCTTC.

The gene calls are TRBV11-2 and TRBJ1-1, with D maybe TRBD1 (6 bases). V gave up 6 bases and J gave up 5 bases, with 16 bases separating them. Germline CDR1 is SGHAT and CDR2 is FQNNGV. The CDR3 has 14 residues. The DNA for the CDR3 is TGTGCCAGCAGTTCCACAGGGAGGGGAACTGAAGCTTTCTTT. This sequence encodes CASSSTGRGTEAFF.

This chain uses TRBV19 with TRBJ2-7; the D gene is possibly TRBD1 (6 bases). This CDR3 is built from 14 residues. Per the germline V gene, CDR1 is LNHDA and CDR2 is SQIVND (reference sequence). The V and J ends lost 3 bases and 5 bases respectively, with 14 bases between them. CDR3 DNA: TGTGCCAGTAGTATCGACGGGACATCCAACGAGCAGTACTTC. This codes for CASSIDGTSNEQYF.

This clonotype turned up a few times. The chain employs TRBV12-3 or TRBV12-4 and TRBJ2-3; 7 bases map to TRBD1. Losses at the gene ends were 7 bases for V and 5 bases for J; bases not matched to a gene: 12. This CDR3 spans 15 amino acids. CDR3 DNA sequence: TGTGCCAGCACCTCTAGTAGGGGGCAGGTAGATACGCAGTATTTT. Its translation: CASTSSRGQVDTQYF.

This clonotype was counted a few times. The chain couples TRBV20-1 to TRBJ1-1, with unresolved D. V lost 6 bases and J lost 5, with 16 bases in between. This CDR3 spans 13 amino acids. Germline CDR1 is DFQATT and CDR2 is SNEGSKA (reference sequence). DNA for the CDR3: TGCAGTGCGCCGCCCACACCGGGGACTGAAGCTTTCTTT. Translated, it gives CSAPPTPGTEAFF.

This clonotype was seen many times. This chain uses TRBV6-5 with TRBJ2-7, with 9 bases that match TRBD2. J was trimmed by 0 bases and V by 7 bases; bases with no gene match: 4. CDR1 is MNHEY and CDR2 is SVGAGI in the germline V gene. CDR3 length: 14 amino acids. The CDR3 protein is CASTSGVNSYEQYF. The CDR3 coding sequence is TGTGCCAGCACTAGCGGGGTAAACTCCTACGAGCAGTACTTC.

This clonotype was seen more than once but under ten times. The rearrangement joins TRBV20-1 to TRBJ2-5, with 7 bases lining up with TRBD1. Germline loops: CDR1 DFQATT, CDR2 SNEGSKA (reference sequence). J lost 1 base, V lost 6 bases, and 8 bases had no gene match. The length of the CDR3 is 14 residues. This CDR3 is CSAQDRRTQETQYF. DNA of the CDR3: TGCAGTGCCCAGGACAGGCGGACCCAAGAGACCCAGTACTTC.

CDR3 nucleotides: TGCAGCGATTCGACAGGGGGCTATGGCTACACCTTC. Its protein product is CSDSTGGYGYTF. The chain employs TRBV29-1 and TRBJ1-2, with 9 bases that match TRBD1. There are 12 residues in the CDR3. CDR1 and CDR2 from the germline V gene are SQVTM and ANQGSEA. J lost 4 bases, V lost 7 bases, and 4 bases had no gene match.

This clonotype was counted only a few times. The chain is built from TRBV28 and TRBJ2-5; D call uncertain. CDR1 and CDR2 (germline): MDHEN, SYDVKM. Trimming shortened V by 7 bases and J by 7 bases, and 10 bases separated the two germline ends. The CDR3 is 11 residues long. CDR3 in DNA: TGTGCCAGCAATGGGCGGAGGACCCAGTACTTC. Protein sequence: CASNGRRTQYF. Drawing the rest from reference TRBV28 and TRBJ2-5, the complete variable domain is DVKVTQSSRYLVKRTGEKVFLECVQDMDHENMFWYRQDPGLGLRLIYFSYDVKMKEKGDIPEGYSVSREKKERFSLILESASTNQTSMYLCASNGRRTQYFGPGTRLLVL.

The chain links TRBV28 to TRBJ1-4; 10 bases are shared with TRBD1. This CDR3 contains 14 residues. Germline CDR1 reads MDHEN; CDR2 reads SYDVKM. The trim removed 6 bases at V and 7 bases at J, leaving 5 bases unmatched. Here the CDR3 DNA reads TGTGCCAGCAGCCTGACAGGGGGCAGTGAAAAACTGTTTTTT. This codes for CASSLTGGSEKLFF.

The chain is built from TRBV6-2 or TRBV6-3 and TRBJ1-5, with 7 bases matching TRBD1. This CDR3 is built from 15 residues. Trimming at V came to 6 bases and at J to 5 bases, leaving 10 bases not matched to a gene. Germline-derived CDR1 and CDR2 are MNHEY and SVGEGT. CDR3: CASSYRQGRYQPQHF. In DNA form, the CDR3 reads TGTGCCAGCAGCTACAGACAGGGCAGGTATCAGCCCCAGCATTTT.

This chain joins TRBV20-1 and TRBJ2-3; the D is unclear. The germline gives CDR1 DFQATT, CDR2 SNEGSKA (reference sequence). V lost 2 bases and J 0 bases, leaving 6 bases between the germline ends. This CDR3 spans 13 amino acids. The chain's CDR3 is CSARLPSTDTQYF. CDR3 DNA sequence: TGCAGTGCTAGACTGCCTAGCACAGATACGCAGTATTTT.